A single T cell receptor beta chain is shown here with its context. Those who participated ranged in age from 18 to 89 years and resided in 20 to 30 US areas. Per the authors' pipeline: Reference gene primer amplification gave estimated nucleated cell counts. Profiled with immunoSEQ multiplex PCR; TCRdb holds only in-frame clones, not every one. V and J calls and clone size are as listed in that table; D and trimming were resolved from the DNA. The sample yields around 300,000 clones, over 75% seen once. The V gene's germline CDR1 is SGHDT and CDR2 YYEEEE. Trimming took off 2 bases at V and 0 bases at J, with 11 bases between the two ends. This CDR3 region has 16 residues. The entry originates in a study of blood T cell repertoires in COVID-19. Turning to the study itself: Sources were T cells, B-cell-depleted T cells, or PBMCs; the material itself was cDNA or gDNA.

The sequence derives from a man aged 25 to 40 who had recovered from COVID-19. The sample comprised PBMCs or T cells enriched from blood (not recorded which). J is TRBJ1-4 and V is TRBV5-6; D gene unclear. For the CDR3, the DNA is TGTGCCAGCAGCTTACTCTCGGTGGCAACTAATGAAAAACTGTTTTTT. Translating it yields CASSLLSVATNEKLFF.